Following are 22 T cell receptor beta chains from one sample sequenced in a study of Graves' ophthalmopathy and Graves' hyperthyroidism. For repertoire sequencing, the TCR beta CDR3 regions were amplified from RNA transcripts. First-round RT-PCR used HTBI primers; second-round multiplex PCR followed. MiXCR, run by TCRdb on the multiplex PCR reads, gives a single entry per CDR3 protein. The sample shows more than 1,000,000 distinct CDR3 sequences, 35% to 45% of them seen only once. The sequenced sample was peripheral blood or thyroid tissue (not recorded which). Source of these receptors: an adult man with Graves' hyperthyroidism.

This chain uses TRBV10-3 with TRBJ1-6; D perhaps matches TRBD1 (6 bases). V lost 8 bases and J 5 bases, leaving 19 bases between the germline ends. Germline loops: CDR1 ENHRY, CDR2 SYGVKD. This CDR3 region has 16 residues. Written as DNA, the CDR3 is TGTGCCATCCGCAGTGCTCTGCGGACAGATAATTCACCCCTCCACTTT. Amino acid sequence: CAIRSALRTDNSPLHF.

On this clonotype: At one of its ends the junction is not consistent with the germline gene, which may arise from a read error. The V call is TRBV20-1, the J call TRBJ1-5, with D perhaps TRBD1 (5 bases). Germline V gene lookup returns CDR1 DFQATT and CDR2 SNEGSKA (reference sequence). The CDR3 is made up of 13 amino acids. The CDR3 loop reads CSARGQSNQHQHF. The CDR3 DNA sequence: TGCAGTGCTAGAGGACAGTCGAATCAGCACCAGCATTTT.

The CDR3 DNA sequence: TGTGCCACCAGTCCTCAGAGCCTCGATCAGCCCCAGTACTTC. Encoded protein: CATSPQSLDQPQYF. V is TRBV24-1 and J is TRBJ2-5; D is uncertain. Trimming removed 6 bases at V and 9 bases at J, with 19 bases between. The CDR3 sequence is 14 residues long. CDR1 and CDR2 from the germline V gene are KGHDR and SFDVKD.

The table lists this clonotype with many counts. The chain carries TRBV19 and TRBJ1-5; 7 nucleotides match TRBD1. Trimming removed 10 bases from V and 6 bases from J; junction bases left unmatched: 6. From germline, CDR1 is LNHDA and CDR2 SQIVND (reference sequence). This CDR3 has 12 residues. The CDR3 DNA reads as TGTGCCACTCAAGGGGGCCCTCAGCCCCAGCATTTT. It codes for CATQGGPQPQHF.

This chain uses TRBV5-1 with TRBJ1-6; D is undetermined. The CDR3 consists of 15 residues. Germline lookup yields CDR1 SGHRS and CDR2 YFSETQ. V shed 0 bases and J shed 7 bases, with 11 bases lying between them. The CDR3 region is CASSLVVGQNSPLHF. The CDR3, as DNA: TGCGCCAGCAGCTTGGTAGTAGGGCAGAATTCACCCCTCCACTTT.

The rearrangement uses TRBV7-2 and TRBJ2-2; 9 bases match TRBD2. V gave up 3 bases and J gave up 0 bases; unmatched junction bases: 8. The CDR3 loop spans 18 amino acids. CDR1 and CDR2 from the germline V gene are SGHTA and FQGNSA. The CDR3 bases are TGTGCCAGCAGCTTGGCCCCGACTAGCGGCCCGAACACCGGGGAGCTGTTTTTT. This sequence encodes CASSLAPTSGPNTGELFF.

The chain uses TRBV2 and TRBJ2-5, with D maybe TRBD1 (5 bases). This CDR3 region has 14 residues. V shed 3 bases and J shed 5 bases, with 13 bases lying between them. Germline CDR1 is SNHLY and CDR2 is FYNNEI. The CDR3 is CASSDVGQMETQYF. DNA of the CDR3: TGTGCCAGCAGTGATGTTGGACAAATGGAGACCCAGTACTTC. The variable domain in full, completed from reference TRBV2 and TRBJ2-5, reads EPEVTQTPSHQVTQMGQEVILRCVPISNHLYFYWYRQILGQKVEFLVSFYNNEISEKSEIFDDQFSVERPDGSNFTLKIRSTKLEDSAMYFCASSDVGQMETQYFGPGTRLLVL.

This clonotype was found a few times. The rearrangement joins TRBV7-9 to TRBJ2-7, with D possibly matching TRBD1 (6 bases). V shed 2 bases and J shed 3 bases, with 29 bases lying between them. The CDR3 has 20 residues. Germline V gene data show CDR1 as SEHNR and CDR2 as FQNEAQ (reference sequence). The CDR3 is CASSLFPPTGSGSDYYEQYF. The CDR3 coding sequence is TGTGCCAGCAGCTTATTCCCCCCAACAGGGTCGGGATCCGACTACTACGAGCAGTACTTC.

A note on this clonotype: With a much larger clone just one base away, this may be a read error. The CDR3 sequence is CASSESLGRVNQPQHF. DNA of the CDR3: TGTGCCAGCAGTGAAAGCTTGGGGCGGGTCAATCAGCCCCAGCATTTT. The rearrangement uses TRBV2 and TRBJ1-5; D possibly corresponds to TRBD1 (5 bases). Germline CDR1 reads SNHLY; CDR2 reads FYNNEI. Trimming left V 2 bases short and J 3 bases short, with 14 bases between. The CDR3 covers 16 residues. The entire variable domain, with the rest obtained from reference TRBV2 and TRBJ1-5, is as follows: EPEVTQTPSHQVTQMGQEVILRCVPISNHLYFYWYRQILGQKVEFLVSFYNNEISEKSEIFDDQFSVERPDGSNFTLKIRSTKLEDSAMYFCASSESLGRVNQPQHFGDGTRLSIL.

This clonotype occurred a few times. The chain's CDR3 is CASSFRRPTNRAHRHTGELFF. The CDR3, as DNA: TGTGCCAGCAGCTTCCGCCGTCCAACAAACAGGGCTCATCGTCACACCGGGGAGCTGTTTTTT. J is TRBJ2-2 and V is TRBV7-8; tentative D call: TRBD1 (6 bases). V gave up 3 bases and J gave up 3 bases, with 29 bases separating them. Germline CDR1 and CDR2: SGHVS and FQNEAQ. CDR3 size: 21 residues.

The chain employs TRBV25-1 and TRBJ2-5; 10 nucleotides agree with TRBD2. The CDR3 totals 17 residues. Losses at the gene ends were 7 bases for V and 5 bases for J; bases not matched to a gene: 16. Germline CDR1 MGHDK, CDR2 SYGVNS. This CDR3 reads CASTPGTSAGDLETQYF. CDR3 DNA sequence: TGTGCCAGCACCCCCGGGACTAGCGCCGGAGATCTGGAGACCCAGTACTTC.

At least ten counts were recorded for this clonotype. The chain has TRBV4-1 and TRBJ2-7; a weak D match, TRBD1 (5 bases). Germline CDR1 is MGHRA and CDR2 is YSYEKL. The CDR3 consists of 14 residues. V was shortened by 3 bases and J by 2 bases, with 11 bases between the two germline ends. CDR3 loop: CASSHGAGPYEQYF. The DNA for the CDR3 is TGCGCCAGCAGCCACGGCGCAGGGCCCTACGAGCAGTACTTC.

This clonotype was found many times. The V and J genes are TRBV12-3 or TRBV12-4 and TRBJ1-2; possibly TRBD1 for D (5 bases). V lost 10 bases, J lost 4 bases, and 19 bases lay in between. The CDR3 has 14 amino acids. CDR3: CATQTEPITYGYTF. The CDR3 DNA sequence: TGTGCCACTCAGACAGAGCCGATTACCTATGGCTACACCTTC.

This clonotype was seen many times. The CDR3 coding sequence is TGTGCCAGTACCATACAGGGGGAAAGGCCTGAAGCTTTCTTT. Its protein is CASTIQGERPEAFF. V usage is TRBV19 and J usage is TRBJ1-1, with 8 bases aligning to TRBD1. The CDR3 is 14 residues long. The germline V gene encodes CDR1 LNHDA and CDR2 SQIVND (reference sequence). The J segment lost 6 bases and the V segment lost 7 bases, leaving 10 bases of the junction unmatched.

This clonotype has just a few counts. V is TRBV10-3 and J is TRBJ1-2; D gene ambiguous. Trimming left V 6 bases short and J 4 bases short, with 15 bases between. This CDR3 comprises 14 residues. The germline gives CDR1 ENHRY, CDR2 SYGVKD. The CDR3, as DNA: TGTGCCATCAGGTCTACTCCGGTGAGCTATGGCTACACCTTC. Its protein is CAIRSTPVSYGYTF.

The V and J genes are TRBV4-1 and TRBJ1-2; a possible D gene is TRBD1 (6 bases). Looked up from germline, CDR1 is MGHRA and CDR2 is YSYEKL. The length of the CDR3 is 15 residues. Trimming shortened V by 1 base and J by 5 bases, and 14 bases separated the two germline ends. The CDR3 DNA reads as TGCGCCAGCAGCCAAGTTGGGGGGCAACGGTATGGCTACACCTTC. This translates into CASSQVGGQRYGYTF.

This clonotype was detected a few times. The chain employs TRBV4-1 and TRBJ1-1; the D gene is possibly TRBD1 (6 bases). The CDR3 has 15 residues. CDR1 MGHRA and CDR2 YSYEKL come from the germline V gene. V was pared by 1 base and J by 6 bases, with 15 bases between. The CDR3 spells CASSQVQGVVSEAFF. The CDR3 DNA is TGCGCCAGCAGCCAAGTACAGGGAGTAGTCTCTGAAGCTTTCTTT.

This clonotype was found a few times. The chain joins TRBV12-3 or TRBV12-4 to TRBJ1-1, with 7 bases that match TRBD1. The CDR3 has 13 amino acids. V was clipped by 3 bases and J by 11 bases; unmatched bases: 9. The CDR3 is CASSLGGGLGAFF. Written as DNA, the CDR3 is TGTGCCAGCAGTTTGGGAGGGGGCCTGGGGGCTTTCTTT.

The gene calls are TRBV15 and TRBJ1-4, with TRBD1 identical over 7 bases. The CDR3 runs 16 residues. Trimming removed 0 bases from V and 8 bases from J; junction bases left unmatched: 9. Germline assignment: CDR1 LNHNV and CDR2 YYDKDF (reference sequence). The CDR3 region has the DNA TGTGCCACCAGCAGAGATATAGGGGGCACAGGCGAAAAACTGTTTTTT. Protein: CATSRDIGGTGEKLFF.

This sequence joins TRBV9 and TRBJ2-7; TRBD1 might be the D (6 bases). V lost 1 base, J lost 0 bases, and 14 bases lay in between. Germline V CDR1 and CDR2: SGDLS, YYNGEE. The CDR3 has 16 residues. CDR3 nucleotide sequence: TGTGCCAGCAGCGTAACAGGGAACGCCACCTCCTACGAGCAGTACTTC. This translates into CASSVTGNATSYEQYF.

This clonotype was found many times. The CDR3 DNA reads TGCGCCAGCAGCAGGACTAGCGGGAGTGTCGAGCAGTACTTC. Translation: CASSRTSGSVEQYF. The genes are TRBV5-1 and TRBJ2-7; 13 bases are shared with TRBD2. Germline V lookup: CDR1 SGHRS, CDR2 YFSETQ. The V segment lost 4 bases and the J segment 6 bases; nucleotides outside the gene matches: 4. The CDR3 loop spans 14 amino acids.

This clonotype showed up many times. The rearrangement uses TRBV2 and TRBJ2-7; possibly TRBD2 for D (5 bases). Germline-derived CDR1 and CDR2 are SNHLY and FYNNEI. The CDR3 is 13 amino acids. The germline V and J ends were trimmed by 7 bases and 6 bases, with 16 bases remaining between them. The CDR3 loop is CASTIIRGSEQYF. CDR3 nucleotide sequence: TGTGCCAGCACTATTATCCGAGGGAGCGAGCAGTACTTC.